The rows below give T cell receptor beta chains drawn from one sample of a study of blood T cell repertoires in COVID-19. Assay used: immunoSEQ multiplex PCR; TCRdb lists only in-frame clones, some missing. Of some 120,000 clones in the sample, over 75% were seen once. Sequences were obtained from peripheral blood. The receptors come from a man older than 75 with active or convalescent COVID-19. The CDR3 runs from the conserved cysteine through the conserved F or W. Fields, in order: D gene, J gene, clone size, V gene, CDR3 protein, CDR3 DNA. A D gene is named only where the DNA matches it firmly. Clone sizes are given selectively: once, few, many, or a class where the clone is expanded.

>NA|TRBJ1-5|NA|TRBV11-3
CASSLDYNQPQHF
TGTGCCAGCAGCTTAGATTACAATCAGCCCCAGCATTTT
>NA|TRBJ1-2|NA|TRBV3-1/TRBV3-2
CASSQDAGLNGYTF
TGTGCCAGCAGCCAAGATGCAGGGTTGAATGGCTACACCTTC
>NA|TRBJ2-5|NA|TRBV6-2/TRBV6-3
CASSYLRGRETQYF
TGTGCCAGCAGTTATCTCAGGGGTCGAGAGACCCAGTACTTC
>NA|TRBJ1-2|NA|TRBV19
CASSLRQEGYTF
TGTGCCAGTAGTCTCCGACAGGAGGGCTACACCTTC
>TRBD2|TRBJ2-3|NA|TRBV6-6
CASSPSSSGSSNTQYF
TGTGCCAGCAGTCCTTCCTCTAGCGGGAGTTCGAATACGCAGTATTTT
>NA|TRBJ1-5|NA|TRBV28
CASSPPSGRSLEPQHF
TGTGCCAGCAGTCCCCCCTCGGGAAGGAGCCTGGAGCCCCAGCATTTT
>NA|TRBJ1-2|NA|TRBV7-9
CASSLNRVDGYTF
TGTGCCAGCAGCTTAAACAGGGTGGATGGCTACACCTTC
>NA|TRBJ1-6|NA|TRBV4-3
CASSQDGRGSPLHF
TGCGCCAGCAGCCAAGATGGGCGGGGCTCACCCCTCCACTTT
>NA|TRBJ1-5|once|TRBV5-1
CASSLGEGWGQPQHF
TGCGCCAGCAGCTTGGGAGAGGGATGGGGTCAGCCCCAGCATTTT
>NA|TRBJ2-1|NA|TRBV5-1
CASSLVGGATTYNEQFF
TGCGCCAGCAGCCTAGTCGGGGGAGCGACTACCTACAATGAGCAGTTCTTC
>NA|TRBJ2-5|NA|TRBV20-1
CSASSGYQETQYF
TGCAGTGCTAGTTCGGGATATCAAGAGACCCAGTACTTC
>TRBD1|TRBJ1-2|NA|TRBV28
CASRQGNYGYTF
TGTGCCAGCAGACAGGGGAACTATGGCTACACCTTC
>TRBD1|TRBJ1-1|NA|TRBV27
CASSLSGEGAAEAFF
TGTGCCAGCAGTTTATCCGGCGAGGGGGCCGCTGAAGCTTTCTTT
>NA|TRBJ1-1|NA|TRBV6-6
CASSYQSSQMLF
TGTGCCAGCAGTTACCAATCGTCGCAGATGCTTTTT
>TRBD2|TRBJ2-1|NA|TRBV5-5
CASSLWRGGRDEQFF
TGTGCCAGCAGCTTGTGGCGGGGGGGCCGCGATGAGCAGTTCTTC
>TRBD1|TRBJ1-1|NA|TRBV18
CASSDYRGSTEAFF
TGTGCCAGCTCCGACTACAGGGGGAGCACTGAAGCTTTCTTT
>NA|TRBJ2-3|NA|TRBV9
CASSFGGPATDTQYF
TGTGCCAGCAGTTTCGGGGGTCCAGCCACAGATACGCAGTATTTT